One T cell receptor (beta chain) is described in this entry. TCRdb reprocessed the PCR reads using MiXCR. The table shows about 11,000 clones, with around 30% occurring only once. No patient had received any treatment before thyroid surgery. This specimen belongs to a study of metastatic and nonmetastatic thyroid tumors. The germline V gene has CDR1 LNHDA and CDR2 SQIVND (reference sequence). This CDR3 is built from 14 residues. With V trimmed by 5 bases and J by 12 bases, 13 bases remained unmatched. V gene TRBV19 combines with J gene TRBJ2-1; 7 bases line up with TRBD2. Sequenced input: tumor tissue. The clonotype was recovered from a female donor with papillary thyroid cancer or a benign thyroid nodule (not recorded which). Some clones in this sample may be carry-over from other donors' samples. CDR3 DNA: TGTGCCAGTAGTGCCCCCTTCCCTAGCGGAACGCAGTTCTTC. Translation: CASSAPFPSGTQFF.